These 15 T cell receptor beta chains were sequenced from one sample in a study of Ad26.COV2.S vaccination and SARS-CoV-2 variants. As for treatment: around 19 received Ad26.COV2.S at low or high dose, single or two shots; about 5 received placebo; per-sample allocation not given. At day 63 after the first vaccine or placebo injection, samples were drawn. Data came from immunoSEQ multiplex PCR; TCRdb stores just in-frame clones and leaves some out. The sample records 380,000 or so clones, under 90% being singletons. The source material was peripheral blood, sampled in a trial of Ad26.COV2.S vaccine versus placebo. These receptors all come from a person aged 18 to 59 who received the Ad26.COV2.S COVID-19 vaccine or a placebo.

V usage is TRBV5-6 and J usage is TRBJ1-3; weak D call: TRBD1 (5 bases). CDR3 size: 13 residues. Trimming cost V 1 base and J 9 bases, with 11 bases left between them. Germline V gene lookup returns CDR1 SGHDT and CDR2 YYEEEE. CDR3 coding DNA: TGTGCCAGCAGCTTGCCAGGGTGGACCACCATATATTTT. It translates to CASSLPGWTTIYF. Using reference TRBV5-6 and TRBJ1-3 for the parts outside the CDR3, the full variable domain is DAGVTQSPTHLIKTRGQQVTLRCSPKSGHDTVSWYQQALGQGPQFIFQYYEEEERQRGNFPDRFSGHQFPNYSSELNVNALLLGDSALYLCASSLPGWTTIYFGEGSWLTVV.

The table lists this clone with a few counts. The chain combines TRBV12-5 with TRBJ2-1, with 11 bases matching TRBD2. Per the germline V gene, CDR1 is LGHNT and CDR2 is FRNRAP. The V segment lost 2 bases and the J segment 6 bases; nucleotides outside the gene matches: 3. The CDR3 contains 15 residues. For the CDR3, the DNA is TGTGCTAGTGGTTTGCGACTAGCGGGGCTCAATGAGCAGTTCTTC. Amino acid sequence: CASGLRLAGLNEQFF.

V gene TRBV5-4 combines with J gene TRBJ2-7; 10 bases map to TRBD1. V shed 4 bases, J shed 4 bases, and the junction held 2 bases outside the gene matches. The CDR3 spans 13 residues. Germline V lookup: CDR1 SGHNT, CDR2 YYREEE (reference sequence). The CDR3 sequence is CASSRDRGYEQYF. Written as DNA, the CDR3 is TGTGCCAGCAGCCGGGACAGGGGATACGAGCAGTACTTC.

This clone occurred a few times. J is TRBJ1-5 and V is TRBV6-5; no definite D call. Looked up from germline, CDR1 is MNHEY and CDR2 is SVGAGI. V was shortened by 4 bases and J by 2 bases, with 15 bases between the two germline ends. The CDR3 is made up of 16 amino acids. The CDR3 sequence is CASSSSTTRGNQPQHF. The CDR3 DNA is TGTGCCAGCAGTTCCTCCACGACTAGGGGCAATCAGCCCCAGCATTTT.

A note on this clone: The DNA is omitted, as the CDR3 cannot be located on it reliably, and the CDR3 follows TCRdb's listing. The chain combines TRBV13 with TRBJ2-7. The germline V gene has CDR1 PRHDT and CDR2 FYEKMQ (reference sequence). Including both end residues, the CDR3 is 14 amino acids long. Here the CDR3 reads CASSSVPEGHEQYF.

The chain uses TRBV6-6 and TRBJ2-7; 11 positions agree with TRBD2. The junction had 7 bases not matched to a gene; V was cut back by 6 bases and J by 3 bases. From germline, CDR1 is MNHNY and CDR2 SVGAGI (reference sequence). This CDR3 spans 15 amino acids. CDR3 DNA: TGTGCCAGCAGCCCCGGACTAGCGGGCAACTACGAGCAGTACTTC. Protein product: CASSPGLAGNYEQYF.

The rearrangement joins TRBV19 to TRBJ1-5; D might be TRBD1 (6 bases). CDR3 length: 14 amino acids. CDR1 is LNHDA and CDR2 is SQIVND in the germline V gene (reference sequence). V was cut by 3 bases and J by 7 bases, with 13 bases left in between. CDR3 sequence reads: CASSIQGMAQPQHF. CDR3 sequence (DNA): TGTGCCAGTAGTATTCAGGGGATGGCGCAGCCCCAGCATTTT. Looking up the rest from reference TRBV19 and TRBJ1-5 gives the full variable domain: DGGITQSPKYLFRKEGQNVTLSCEQNLNHDAMYWYRQDPGQGLRLIYYSQIVNDFQKGDIAEGYSVSREKKESFPLTVTSAQKNPTAFYLCASSIQGMAQPQHFGDGTRLSIL.

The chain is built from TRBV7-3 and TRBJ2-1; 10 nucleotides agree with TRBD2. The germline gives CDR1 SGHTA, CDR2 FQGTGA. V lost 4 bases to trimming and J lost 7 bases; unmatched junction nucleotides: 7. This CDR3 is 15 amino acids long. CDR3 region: CASSSSGRAKNEQFF. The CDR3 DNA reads TGTGCCAGCAGCTCGAGCGGGAGGGCCAAAAATGAGCAGTTCTTC.

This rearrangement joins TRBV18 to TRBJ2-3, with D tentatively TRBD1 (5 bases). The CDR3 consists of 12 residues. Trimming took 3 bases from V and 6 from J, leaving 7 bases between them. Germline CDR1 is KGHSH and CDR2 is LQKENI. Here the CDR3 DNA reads TGTGCCAGCTCACCGGGGCATGATACGCAGTATTTT. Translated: CASSPGHDTQYF.

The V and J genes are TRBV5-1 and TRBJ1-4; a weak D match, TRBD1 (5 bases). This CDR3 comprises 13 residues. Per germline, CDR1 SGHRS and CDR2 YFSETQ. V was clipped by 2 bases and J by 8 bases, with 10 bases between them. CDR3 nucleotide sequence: TGCGCCAGCAGCTTCGGGGGTTTAGAAAAACTGTTTTTT. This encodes CASSFGGLEKLFF.

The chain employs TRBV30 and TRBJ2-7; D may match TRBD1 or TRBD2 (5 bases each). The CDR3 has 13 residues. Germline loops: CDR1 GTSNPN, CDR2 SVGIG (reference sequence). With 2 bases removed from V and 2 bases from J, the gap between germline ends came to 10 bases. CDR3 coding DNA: TGTGCCTGGAGTAGGCAGGGACCCTACGAGCAGTACTTC. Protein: CAWSRQGPYEQYF.

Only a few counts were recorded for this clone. In DNA form, the CDR3 reads TGTGCCAGCAGTTTAGGGTTTACGGATACGCAGTATTTT. Amino acids: CASSLGFTDTQYF. The chain couples TRBV12-3 or TRBV12-4 to TRBJ2-3, with D unclear. The CDR3 has 13 residues. V gave up 1 base and J gave up 6 bases, with 8 bases separating them.

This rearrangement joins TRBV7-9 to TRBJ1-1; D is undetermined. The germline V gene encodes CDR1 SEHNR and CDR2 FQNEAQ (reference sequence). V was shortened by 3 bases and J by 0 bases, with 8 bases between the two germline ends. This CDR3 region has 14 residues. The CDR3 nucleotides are TGTGCCAGCAGCTTGAAGGTCATGAACACTGAAGCTTTCTTT. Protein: CASSLKVMNTEAFF.

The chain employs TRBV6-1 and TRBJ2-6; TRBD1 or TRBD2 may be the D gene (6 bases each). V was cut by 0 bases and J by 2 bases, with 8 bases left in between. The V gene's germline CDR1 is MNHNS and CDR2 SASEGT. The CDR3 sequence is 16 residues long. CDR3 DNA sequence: TGTGCCAGCAGTGAAGCGGGGGGCACTGGGGCCAACGTCCTGACTTTC. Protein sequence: CASSEAGGTGANVLTF.

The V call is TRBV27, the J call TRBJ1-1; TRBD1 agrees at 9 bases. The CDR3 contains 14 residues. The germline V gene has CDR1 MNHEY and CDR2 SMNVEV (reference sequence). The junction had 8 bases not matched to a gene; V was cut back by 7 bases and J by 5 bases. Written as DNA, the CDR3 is TGTGCCAGCACCCAAGACAGGGGGTGGACTGAAGCTTTCTTT. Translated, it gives CASTQDRGWTEAFF.